The source of this TCR beta chain is a study of blood T cell repertoires in COVID-19 (dated by TCRdb to the early 2020s). As for the study more broadly: Samples from collaborators originated in the United States, Italy and Spain and spanned both the acute and convalescent phases of COVID-19. The material from the prospective study consisted of cDNA or gDNA derived from T cells, B-cell-depleted T cells, or PBMCs. The dataset comprised deeply sampled blood TCRbeta repertoires from subjects exposed to, actively infected with, or recovered from COVID-19. The repertoires were released in a freely available public database meant as a resource for research on the immune response to SARS-CoV-2. Samples came from the ongoing ImmuneRACE study (first 160 participants) plus 1,254 subjects from 6 global collaborators. The sample metadata nearly always contained a de-identified subject ID, COVID-19 status, age in years and sex. HLA class I and class II types, where available, came from metadata supplied by the sample provider rather than from assay-based typing.

Whole blood was collected in K2EDTA tubes by collaborating institutions according to the institutions' own protocols. Collaborator samples were shipped for TCRbeta analysis as frozen whole blood, isolated PBMCs, or DNA extracted from either sample type. The CDR3 covers 14 residues, taking in both the cysteine and the phenylalanine. Here the CDR3 DNA is all that survives: 42 bases in frame from base 1. The germline V gene (reference sequence) specifies LNHDA as CDR1 and SQIVND as CDR2. Cut back by 9 bases and 3 bases, the V and J ends lie 14 bases apart. TCRbeta CDR3 regions were amplified from genomic DNA by means of the immunoSEQ Assay, a bias-controlled multiplex PCR. On the authors' methods: The number of nucleated cells in each sample was estimated from the amplification of reference gene primers within the assay. To quantify the absolute abundance of each unique TCRbeta CDR3 rearrangement, sequence reads were collapsed and filtered. For each sample, productive Simpson clonality was calculated as the square root of Simpson's diversity index over productive rearrangements. What TCRdb holds here is the immuneACCESS table cut down to in-frame rearrangements. Part of the clones is not present; checked against another copy, under half of the missing clones reflect an unresolved V gene, and the others are unexplained. V, J and clone size are taken as reported in that table, and D and trimming were inferred from the DNA itself. The sample table lists about 86,000 clones, over 70% of them with a count of one. Jointly, the top ten make up 25% to 40% of the sample.

As to this clone: The target of this receptor is not known. It has no much larger one-base neighbor in the sample; base qualities were not kept.

What the authors observed across the whole study: The quantity of clinical and demographic metadata differed by source and by participant and was supplied without curation.

This TCR was sampled from a woman older than 75 with active or convalescent COVID-19. The chain was built from TRBV19 and TRBJ2-2; TRBD2 is possibly the D segment (5 matching bases). Sequencing was done on a sample of peripheral blood. The encoded CDR3 is CASSKQRDTGELFF. The DNA sequence is given as TGTGCCAGCTCCAAACAGAGGGACACCGGGGAGCTGTTTTTT.